A single T cell receptor beta chain is shown here with its context. Its antigen is not identified. TCRdb reanalyzed the 5' RACE reads and collapses them to one entry per CDR3 protein, without DNA. The listing records hundreds of thousands of distinct CDR3 sequences. The CDR3 consists of 11 residues. Germline lookup yields CDR1 MDHEN and CDR2 SYDVKM. The data are from a study of T cells expressing NK-cell markers. Notes on the study in general: Once again these clonotypes came out on top in the CD3+CD56-NKG2C+ fraction of several donors.

This TCR was sampled from a woman between 18 and 69 years old in good health. V usage is TRBV28 and J usage is TRBJ1-1. Sequencing was carried out using blood T cells: a sorted CD56 or NKG2C T cell subset, CD4+ or CD8+ T cells, or bulk PBMC T cells (not recorded which). The CDR3 reads CASSQVQTAFF.